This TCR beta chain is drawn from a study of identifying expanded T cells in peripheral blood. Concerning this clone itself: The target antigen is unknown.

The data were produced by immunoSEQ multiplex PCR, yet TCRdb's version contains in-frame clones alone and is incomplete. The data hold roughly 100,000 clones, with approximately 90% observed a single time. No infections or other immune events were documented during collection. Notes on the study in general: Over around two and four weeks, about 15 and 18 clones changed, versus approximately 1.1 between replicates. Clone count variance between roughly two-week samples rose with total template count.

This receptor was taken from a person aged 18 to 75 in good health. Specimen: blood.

CDR3 in amino acids: CASTAGTGNQYEQYF. The CDR3 nucleotides read TGTGCCAGCACCGCCGGGACGGGGAACCAATACGAGCAGTACTTC. The chain links TRBV5-4 to TRBJ2-7, with D tentatively TRBD1 or TRBD2 (5 bases each). This CDR3 contains 15 residues. CDR1 is SGHNT and CDR2 is YYREEE in the germline V gene (reference sequence). The V end lost 6 bases, the J end lost 4 bases, and 20 bases lay between the germline ends.